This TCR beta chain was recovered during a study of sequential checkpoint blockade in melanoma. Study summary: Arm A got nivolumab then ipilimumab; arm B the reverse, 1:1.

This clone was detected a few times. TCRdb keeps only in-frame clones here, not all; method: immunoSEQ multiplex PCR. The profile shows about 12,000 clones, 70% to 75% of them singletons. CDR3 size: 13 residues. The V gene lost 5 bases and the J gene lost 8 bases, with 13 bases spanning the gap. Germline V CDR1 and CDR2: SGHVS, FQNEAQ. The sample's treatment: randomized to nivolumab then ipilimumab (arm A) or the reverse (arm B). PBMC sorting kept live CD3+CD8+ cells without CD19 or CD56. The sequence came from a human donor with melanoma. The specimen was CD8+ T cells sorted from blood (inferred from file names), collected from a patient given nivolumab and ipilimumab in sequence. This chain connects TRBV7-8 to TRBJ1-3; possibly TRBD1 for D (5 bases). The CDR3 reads CASSPRRADTIYF. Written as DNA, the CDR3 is TGTGCCAGCAGCCCCCGCAGGGCGGACACCATATATTTT.